A selection of T cell receptor beta chains follows, all from one sample in a study of untreated major depressive disorder. Produced via immunoSEQ multiplex PCR; TCRdb's table is partial and in-frame only. The sample holds approximately 12,000 clones; around 90% are singletons and the top ten take 0.82%. The sample consisted of CD4+ T cells from PBMCs. These receptors all come from a man between 25 and 39 years old with major depressive disorder. The CDR3 runs from the conserved cysteine through the conserved F or W. Fields, in order: V gene, D gene, J gene, clone size, CDR3 DNA, CDR3 protein. The D gene is left open where the match is weak. For some rows the clone size is stated as once, few or many, or as a class when expanded; others skip it.

TRBV7-3	.	TRBJ2-6	.	TGTGCCAGCCCAACCCTACGGGTGACAGGCTATAAACTCAGGTCTGGGGCCAACGTCCTGACTTTC	CASPTLRVTGYKLRSGANVLTF
TRBV4-1	.	TRBJ2-3	.	TGCGCCAGCAGCCAAGAAGGGTACAGTAGCACAGATACGCAGTATTTT	CASSQEGYSSTDTQYF
TRBV5-5	TRBD1	TRBJ2-7	once	TGTGCCAGCAGCTTGGTCCCGACAGGGGGGAACTACGAGCAGTACTTC	CASSLVPTGGNYEQYF
TRBV6-1	.	TRBJ1-3	.	TGTGCCAGCACCGTAGTTGGAAACACCATATATTTT	CASTVVGNTIYF
TRBV9	.	TRBJ2-5	.	TGTGCCAGCAGCATCTCCTATGGGGATGGGGGGACCCAGTACTTC	CASSISYGDGGTQYF
TRBV2	.	TRBJ2-1	.	TGTGCCAGCAGTGCGCGGACTGGGAGCGCCTACAATGAGCAGTTCTTC	CASSARTGSAYNEQFF
TRBV27	TRBD2	TRBJ2-2	few	TGTGCCAGCAGTTTAGTTGGACTAGCGGACACCGGGGAGCTGTTTTTT	CASSLVGLADTGELFF
TRBV30	.	TRBJ2-1	.	TGTGCCTGGATGGCCCCCTACTCCTACAATGAGCAGTTCTTC	CAWMAPYSYNEQFF
TRBV19	.	TRBJ2-7	.	TGTGCCAGTAGCCCCCGGTCCGGTACAGTTTACGAGCAGTACTTC	CASSPRSGTVYEQYF
TRBV6-1	.	TRBJ1-3	.	TGTGCCAGCAGTATCGGAAACACCATATATTTT	CASSIGNTIYF